Included here is one TCR beta chain sequence, with context. Antigen: not known. This specimen belongs to a study of blood T cells in healthy people across ages. Findings and caveats of the study: No conclusive comparison of naive versus antigen-experienced cells was possible with unsorted PBMCs.

For the second PCR, which ran for roughly 6 to 12 cycles, a sample-barcoded 5' primer and a J-beta primer mix were used. Using its own MiXCR run on the 5' RACE reads, TCRdb lists one record per CDR3 protein. The table includes roughly 700,000 distinct CDR3 sequences, 25% detected once. The extraction recovered at least 5.5 micrograms of total RNA per sample. V was pared by 4 bases and J by 4 bases, with 7 bases of the junction left unmatched. The CDR3 covers 14 residues. Germline V lookup: CDR1 SGHRS, CDR2 YFSETQ. A further study also used this sample, focusing on T cells of mothers and their children. That investigation notes: Mothers gave over 10 million TCR beta CDR3 reads each, and children several million each.

Sequenced input: blood. The chain recombines TRBV5-1 with TRBJ2-5, with 7 bases aligning to TRBD2. The receptor was isolated from a boy under 18 in good health. Written as DNA, the CDR3 is TGCGCCAGCAGCACCTCGGGAGGTGTAGAGACCCAGTACTTC. Its protein is CASSTSGGVETQYF.